This T cell receptor beta chain derives from a study of cytomegalovirus exposure and HLA in healthy donors. Findings and caveats of the study: For presence/absence analyses, sequencing depth was assumed to be roughly uniform across donors. Immune exposure was documented only through CMV serostatus. Later analysis associated a missense DCLRE1C variant with TCR beta V- and J-gene trimming.

PCR used 60 Vbeta primers and 13 Jbeta primers. Method: immunoSEQ multiplex PCR; TCRdb's copy keeps in-frame clones and lacks some. The sample has around 80,000 clones, nearly 80% seen once. Per germline, CDR1 MNHEY and CDR2 SVGAGI. V gave up 0 bases and J gave up 1 base, with 6 bases separating them. The CDR3 extends over 15 amino acids. For this clone: The antigen is unknown.

The TCR sequence derives from a female donor in good health and CMV-seronegative. Source material: PBMCs. The chain links TRBV6-5 to TRBJ2-2; possible D gene TRBD2, 6 bases. CDR3 sequence reads: CASSYSEGNTGELFF. CDR3 DNA sequence: TGTGCCAGCAGTTACTCGGAGGGGAACACCGGGGAGCTGTTTTTT.